The T cell receptor beta chain under discussion was sequenced for a study of graft-versus-host responses after intestinal transplantation. Overall study context: Recipients obtained multivisceral, liver-intestinal, or isolated intestinal transplants.

Note on this clone: What it binds is unknown.

Clones were sequenced by immunoSEQ multiplex PCR, and TCRdb holds only the in-frame ones, with some missing. Here the sample spans around 100,000 clones, about 90% being singletons. Specimen: unstimulated CD4+ T cells sorted from spleen or lymph node cells, collected before intestinal transplant. The origin of this receptor is a human donor who received an intestinal transplant.

CDR3 sequence (DNA): TGTGCCAGCATGGCCACCAGGGGTTACTATGGCTACACCTTC. Protein: CASMATRGYYGYTF. The genes are TRBV6-1 and TRBJ1-2; TRBD1 might be the D (6 bases). CDR3 length: 14 residues. Germline V CDR1 and CDR2: MNHNS, SASEGT. The V gene lost 7 bases and the J gene lost 3 bases, with 15 bases spanning the gap.